The present entry profiles one T cell receptor (beta chain) with its context. This entry is derived from a study of T-cell reconstitution after alpha-beta-depleted transplantation in children. CDR3 length: 13 amino acids. V lost 4 bases, J lost 6 bases, and 14 bases lay in between. Germline V gene data show CDR1 as SGHDT and CDR2 as YYEEEE. Construction of the TCRbeta library involved unique molecular identifiers. Each CDR3 protein is one row after TCRdb ran MiXCR on the PCR reads. This sample has hundreds of thousands of distinct CDR3 sequences, with about 12% found just once. Sequencing was performed on PBMCs from the stem cell graft donor, taken from the stem cell graft. This TCR was sampled from a human donor who donated a stem cell graft to a child with combined immunodeficiency. The chain combines TRBV5-6 with TRBJ2-7; D unresolved. CDR3 DNA sequence: TGTGCCAGCAGCCCCGGGCTACGTTGCGAGCAGTACTTC. Translation: CASSPGLRCEQYF.